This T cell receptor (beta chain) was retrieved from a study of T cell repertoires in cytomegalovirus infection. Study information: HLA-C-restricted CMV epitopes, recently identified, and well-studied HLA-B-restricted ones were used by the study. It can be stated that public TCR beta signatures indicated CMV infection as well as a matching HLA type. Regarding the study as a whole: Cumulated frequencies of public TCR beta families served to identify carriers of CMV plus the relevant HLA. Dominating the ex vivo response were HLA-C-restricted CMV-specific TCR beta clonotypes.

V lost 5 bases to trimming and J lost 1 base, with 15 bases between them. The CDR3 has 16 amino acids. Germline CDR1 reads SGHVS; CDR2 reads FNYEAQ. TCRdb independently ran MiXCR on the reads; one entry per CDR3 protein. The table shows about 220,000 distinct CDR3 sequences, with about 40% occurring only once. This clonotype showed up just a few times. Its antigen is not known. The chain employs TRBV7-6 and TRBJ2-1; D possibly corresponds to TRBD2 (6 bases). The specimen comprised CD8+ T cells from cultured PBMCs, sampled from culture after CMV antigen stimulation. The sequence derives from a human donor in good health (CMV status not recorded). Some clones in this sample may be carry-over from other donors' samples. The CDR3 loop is CASSLTGEDSYNEQFF. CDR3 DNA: TGTGCCAGCAGCCTGACGGGGGAAGATTCCTACAATGAGCAGTTCTTC.